This T cell receptor beta chain was recorded in a study of T cells in Graves' hyperthyroidism and ophthalmopathy. RNA transcripts served as the template for amplifying TCR beta CDR3 regions. First-round RT-PCR with HTBI primers amplified the TCR CDR3 region. Using its own MiXCR run on the multiplex PCR reads, TCRdb lists one record per CDR3 protein. The table records 380,000 or so distinct CDR3 sequences, 13% of them present only once. J lost 6 bases, V lost 3 bases, and 8 bases had no gene match. The germline gives CDR1 SGDLS, CDR2 YYNGEE. The CDR3 is made up of 16 amino acids. Patients showing uncontrolled infection, other autoimmune disease, pregnancy or lactation were ineligible.

Sequenced material: blood. The rearrangement joins TRBV9 to TRBJ2-1; 11 nucleotides align to TRBD2. This receptor was taken from a man aged 25 to 40 with Graves' hyperthyroidism that later progressed to Graves' ophthalmopathy. DNA for the CDR3: TGTGCCAGCAGCGCCCCACTAGCGGGGGTTGGCAATGAGCAGTTCTTC. Translation gives CASSAPLAGVGNEQFF.